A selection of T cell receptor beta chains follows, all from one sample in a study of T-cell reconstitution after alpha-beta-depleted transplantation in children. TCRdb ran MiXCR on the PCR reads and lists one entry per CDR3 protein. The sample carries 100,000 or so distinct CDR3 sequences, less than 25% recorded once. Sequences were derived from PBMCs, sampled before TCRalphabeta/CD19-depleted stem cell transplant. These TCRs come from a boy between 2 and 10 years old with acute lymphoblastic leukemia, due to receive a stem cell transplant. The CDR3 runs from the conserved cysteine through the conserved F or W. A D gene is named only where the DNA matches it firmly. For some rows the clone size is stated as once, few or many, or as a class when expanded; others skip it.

CASSQGTGDYNEQFF,TGCGCCAGCAGCCAAGGGACAGGGGACTACAATGAGCAGTTCTTC,TRBJ2-1,.,TRBD1,TRBV4-3
CASSQIPSGLLTGELFF,TGCGCCAGCAGCCAAATCCCTTCGGGACTGCTAACCGGGGAGCTGTTTTTT,TRBJ2-2,.,.,TRBV4-1
CSVEDGTVQETQYF,TGCAGCGTTGAAGATGGGACAGTGCAAGAGACCCAGTACTTC,TRBJ2-5,.,TRBD1,TRBV29-1
CSASSSRANTDTQYF,TGCAGTGCTAGTTCTTCGCGGGCGAACACAGATACGCAGTATTTT,TRBJ2-3,.,.,TRBV20-1
CASSYSSTGRGGGQYF,TGTGCCAGCAGTTACTCGTCCACAGGTCGAGGGGGCGGGCAGTATTTT,TRBJ2-3,.,TRBD1,TRBV6-5
CASSLSSGGALDTQYF,TGCGCCAGCAGCCTGTCTAGCGGAGGGGCCCTAGATACGCAGTATTTT,TRBJ2-3,few,TRBD2,TRBV5-1
CASSVGGRANEQFF,TGCGCCAGCAGCGTCGGCGGGAGGGCAAATGAGCAGTTCTTC,TRBJ2-1,many,TRBD2,TRBV5-1
CASSFYRTGSNQPQHF,TGTGCCAGCAGTTTTTATAGAACAGGTAGCAATCAGCCCCAGCATTTT,TRBJ1-5,.,.,TRBV28
CASSGGYEQYF,TGTGCCAGCAGTGGAGGCTACGAGCAGTACTTC,TRBJ2-7,medium-sized,.,TRBV25-1
CASSLGPSGHTDTQYF,TGTGCCAGCAGCTTAGGGCCTAGCGGACACACAGATACGCAGTATTTT,TRBJ2-3,.,TRBD2,TRBV7-9
CASSPGHSPLHF,TGTGCCAGCAGCCCAGGCCATTCACCCCTCCACTTT,TRBJ1-6,.,.,TRBV7-2
CASRGGGAYNEQFF,TGTGCCAGCAGAGGAGGAGGGGCCTACAATGAGCAGTTCTTC,TRBJ2-1,.,.,TRBV5-4
CASSYYARDYNEQFF,TGTGCCAGCAGCTACTACGCCAGGGATTACAATGAGCAGTTCTTC,TRBJ2-1,few,.,TRBV7-2
CSASRRQGEQFF,TGCAGTGCTAGTAGGAGGCAGGGTGAGCAGTTCTTC,TRBJ2-1,few,.,TRBV20-1
CSARIAGVRNEQFF,TGCAGTGCTAGAATAGCGGGAGTTAGGAATGAGCAGTTCTTC,TRBJ2-1,few,TRBD2,TRBV20-1
CASSSTGAESYNQPQHF,TGTGCCAGCAGTTCGACAGGGGCCGAATCTTACAATCAGCCCCAGCATTTT,TRBJ1-5,.,TRBD1,TRBV28
CASSWGDTYGGYNEQFF,TGCGCCAGCAGCTGGGGGGACACCTACGGAGGGTACAATGAGCAGTTCTTC,TRBJ2-1,.,.,TRBV5-1
CASDSGTSGYLVTQYF,TGTGCCAGCGACTCGGGGACTAGCGGATATCTTGTGACCCAGTACTTC,TRBJ2-5,.,TRBD2,TRBV7-8